The 8 T cell receptor beta chains presented below share a single source sample, sequenced in a study of OX40 agonist ivuxolimab in advanced cancers. Libraries came from the immunoSEQ multiplex PCR assay. As stored in TCRdb, this immuneACCESS dataset retains in-frame rearrangements with V and J assigned. A fraction of the clones does not appear; measured against another copy, unresolved V genes explain less than half of the discrepancy, and the remainder lacks a known reason. The sample data list tens of thousands of clones, and approximately 87% of these were observed just once. Together, the top ten hold more than 0.75% of the sample. Here the sequenced sample was CD4+ or CD8+ T cells sorted from blood, taken in a trial of the OX40 agonist ivuxolimab. These receptors came from an adult with an advanced solid tumor such as melanoma, head and neck, liver or kidney cancer.

The rearrangement uses TRBV18 and TRBJ1-3; a weak D match, TRBD1 (6 bases). V was cut by 6 bases and J by 3 bases, with 21 bases left in between. The length of the CDR3 is 17 residues. Germline-derived CDR1 and CDR2 are KGHSH and LQKENI. CDR3 residues: CASSDQEGGRLGNTIYF. DNA of the CDR3: TGTGCCAGCTCCGACCAAGAGGGGGGGCGCCTTGGAAACACCATATATTTT.

The CDR3 DNA sequence: TGTGCCAGCAGCTTACGGACAGGGCGTCGTGAAAAACTGTTTTTT. It is translated as CASSLRTGRREKLFF. The V and J genes are TRBV13 and TRBJ1-4; 8 nucleotides agree with TRBD1. The J segment lost 7 bases and the V segment lost 2 bases, leaving 6 bases of the junction unmatched. Germline V gene lookup returns CDR1 PRHDT and CDR2 FYEKMQ (reference sequence). The CDR3 contains 15 residues.

This sequence joins TRBV2 and TRBJ2-1; D is uncertain. Germline lookup yields CDR1 SNHLY and CDR2 FYNNEI. The CDR3 covers 13 residues. Between the trimmed V and J ends, which lost 5 bases and 9 bases, there was a span of 14 bases. The CDR3 sequence is CASSTLRNGEQFF. DNA for the CDR3: TGTGCCAGCAGTACACTCCGGAATGGTGAGCAGTTCTTC.

The J gene is TRBJ2-4, the V gene TRBV28; TRBD2 might be the D (6 bases). The CDR3 is 14 residues long. V shed 6 bases and J shed 0 bases, with 9 bases lying between them. CDR1 and CDR2 from the germline V gene are MDHEN and SYDVKM. The DNA of the CDR3 is TGTGCCAGCAGGGGAGGCTTAGCCAAAAACATTCAGTACTTC. It is translated as CASRGGLAKNIQYF.

The chain recombines TRBV7-3 with TRBJ2-4; TRBD1 agrees at 7 bases. The CDR3 has 17 residues. Germline lookup yields CDR1 SGHTA and CDR2 FQGTGA. J lost 0 bases, V lost 6 bases, and 11 bases had no gene match. The CDR3 bases are TGTGCCAGCAGTTTAGGGGACAGTCGACTAGCCAAAAACATTCAGTACTTC. This gives the protein CASSLGDSRLAKNIQYF.

The CDR3 region is CAWSGAHYEQYF. The CDR3 DNA is TGTGCCTGGAGTGGAGCCCACTACGAGCAGTACTTC. The chain employs TRBV30 and TRBJ2-7, with unresolved D. CDR1 is GTSNPN, CDR2 SVGIG, per germline (reference sequence). V lost 1 base and J 3 bases, leaving 7 bases between the germline ends. The CDR3 spans 12 residues.

This clone was detected only a few times. CDR3 protein: CSGGRNTGELFF. CDR3 DNA sequence: TGCAGCGGGGGACGGAACACCGGGGAGCTGTTTTTT. J is TRBJ2-2 and V is TRBV29-1, with D perhaps assigned TRBD1 or TRBD2 (5 bases each). This CDR3 is built from 12 residues. Germline V gene lookup returns CDR1 SQVTM and CDR2 ANQGSEA. V was trimmed by 7 bases and J by 1 base, leaving 7 bases between them.

This rearrangement joins TRBV2 to TRBJ2-3; no definite D call. The CDR3 spans 12 residues. V shed 8 bases and J shed 5 bases, with 11 bases lying between them. Per germline, CDR1 SNHLY and CDR2 FYNNEI. As DNA, the CDR3 is TGTGCCAGCCGGAGTATAGTAGATACGCAGTATTTT. This sequence encodes CASRSIVDTQYF.